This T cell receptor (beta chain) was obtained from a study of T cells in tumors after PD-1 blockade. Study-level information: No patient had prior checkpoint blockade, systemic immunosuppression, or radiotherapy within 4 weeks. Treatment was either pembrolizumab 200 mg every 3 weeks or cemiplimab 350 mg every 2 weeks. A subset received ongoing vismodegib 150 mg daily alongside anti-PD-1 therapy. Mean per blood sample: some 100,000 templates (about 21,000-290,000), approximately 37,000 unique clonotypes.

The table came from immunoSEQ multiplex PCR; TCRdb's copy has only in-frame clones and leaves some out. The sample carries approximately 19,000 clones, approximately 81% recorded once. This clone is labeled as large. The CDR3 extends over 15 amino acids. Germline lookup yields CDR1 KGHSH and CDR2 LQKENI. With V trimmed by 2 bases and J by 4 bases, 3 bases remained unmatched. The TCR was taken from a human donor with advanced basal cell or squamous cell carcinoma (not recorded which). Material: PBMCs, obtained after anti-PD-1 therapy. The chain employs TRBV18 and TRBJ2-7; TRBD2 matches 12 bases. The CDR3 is CASSPAGTSGYEQYF. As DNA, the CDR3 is TGTGCCAGCTCACCAGCCGGGACTAGCGGGTACGAGCAGTACTTC.